The TCR beta chain described here comes from a study of tumor-infiltrating lymphocytes in primary liver carcinoma (dated by TCRdb to the late 2010s). Describing the broader study: The five patients, three men and two women aged 30 to 69 years, had hepatocellular carcinoma (four) or combined HCC and intrahepatic cholangiocarcinoma (one). Each sample produced roughly 3.65 to 8 million productive TCRbeta reads, and read depth showed no significant difference between tissue types. The tumors of the five patients were staged as T1-T3 N0M0, with maximum diameters ranging from roughly 4 to 10 cm. To link TCRbeta repertoire diversity to the local molecular phenotype, the approximately 26 tumor region samples were profiled with Agilent mRNA microarrays. A total of approximately 35 specimens from 5 patients underwent TCRbeta repertoire sequencing, comprising some 25 tumor regions, 5 adjacent noncancerous liver tissues and 5 peripheral blood samples. Technical replicate repertoires showed high reproducibility, with mean shared-clone rates about 0.88 and correlation coefficients above 0.95. Across five regions of each liver tumor, along with adjacent normal tissue and blood, the study brought together TCRbeta repertoire sequencing, expression microarrays and whole-exome sequencing.

General findings and caveats noted by the study authors: Pairs of tumor regions showed greater repertoire overlap (mean around 35%) than tumor-adjacent pairs (roughly 17%) or tumor-blood pairs (approximately 15%), which is consistent with antigen-driven expansion. Because only the TCR beta chain was sequenced and unpaired alpha chains were not captured, true repertoire diversity is likely underestimated. Only about 8-24% of top clones were present in all five regions of a tumor, suggesting spatial heterogeneity of tumor-infiltrating T cells. A significantly larger repertoire fraction was made up by the top 250 clones in tumors than in blood (p = 0.039). Only 4 or 5 patients were included in the study, and the authors note that the findings should be validated in a larger study. Since the samples were bulk and unsorted, there was no way to compare CD4+ and CD8+ T cell repertoires.

A note on this clonotype: It has no known antigen specificity. At one end, the junction sequence differs from germline, possibly due to a read error.

Without any cell sorting, total RNA and DNA were extracted together from roughly 20-30 mg of bulk tissue using the AllPrep DNA/RNA mini kit. Between November 2015 and March 2016, roughly five patients in China with histopathologically diagnosed primary liver carcinoma had surgical resection. Chronic HBV infection was present in the patients, and the patients were treatment-naive at sampling. Five spatially separated regions were sampled from each tumor: the superior, inferior, left-lateral and right-lateral poles, plus the tumor centre. More than 75% viable tumor cells were found by histology in every tumor sample. Pieces of fresh tumor and adjacent tissue were cut in half, with one half kept in RNAlater at -80 degrees C and the other half sent for histology. Using a constant-region primer and ProtoScript II reverse transcriptase, TCRbeta-specific cDNA was reverse-transcribed from approximately 0.5 ug total RNA. TCRbeta libraries were built with three nested multiplex PCR rounds, a slightly modified ARM-PCR procedure. Each of the first two PCR rounds ran for around 11 cycles and used multiplex TRBV1-TRBV30 forward primers together with a Cbeta reverse primer. A final 25-cycle PCR with Deep VentR polymerase added sample barcodes and Illumina adapters. Amplicons of 200-500 bp were gel-purified with a QIAquick gel extraction kit before sequencing. An Illumina HiSeq 2500 was used to sequence the TCRbeta amplicons, generating 250-bp paired-end reads. The authors' pipeline ran thus. Reads were quality-trimmed with Trimmomatic v0.33, and paired reads were merged with FLASH v1.2.11 to recover full CDR3 sequences. V, D and J germline segments were assigned to the rearranged TCRbeta sequences using MiGEC v1.2.1b. Clonotype statistics and Shannon-Wiener diversity indices were calculated with VDJtools v1.0.0. Except for diversity analysis, only the 250 most abundant clonotypes of each sample were used in subsequent analyses to reduce sampling bias. TCRdb trimmed public reads at Q25 via fastp, called clones via MiXCR and kept in-frame beta chains. Each CDR3 protein appears once, grouped with its most common genes and DNA. The V and J calls were not made by the authors but by TCRdb's processing. This sample holds some 190,000 distinct CDR3 sequences; approximately 80% were observed only once. Of the sample, 15% to 20% falls within the top ten clones.

The germline V gene specifies SQVTM as CDR1 and ANQGSEA as CDR2. Spanning cysteine to phenylalanine, the CDR3 consists of 15 amino acids. The CDR3 DNA has 45 bases and is translated from base 1. The sequence was obtained from a man aged 35 to 55 with primary liver carcinoma and hepatitis B virus infection. The chain couples TRBV29-1 to TRBJ1-1; TRBD1 is a weak D gene call, 6 bases matching. Input material: tumor tissue from primary liver carcinoma. The CDR3 protein sequence reads: CSVSGGWRMNTEDFF. The nucleotides are TGCAGCGTTTCCGGGGGCTGGCGCATGAACACTGAAGATTTCTTT.